Included here is one T cell receptor (beta chain) sequence, with context. Its antigen is not identified. The CDR3 consists of 15 residues. Per the germline V gene, CDR1 is MNHEY and CDR2 is SVGEGT. Trimming stripped 2 bases from V and 2 bases from J, with 12 bases between. Each CDR3 protein gets one entry after TCRdb re-called the multiplex PCR reads with MiXCR. The table has some 150,000 distinct CDR3 sequences, 20% to 25% seen once. Breast cancer patients provided tissue from their axillary draining lymph nodes. This record belongs to a study of breast tumors, draining lymph nodes, adjacent tissues. Notes on the study in general: Tumor TCR diversity was below lymph nodes but above nontumor tissue.

The source material was axillary lymph node tissue. The rearrangement links TRBV6-2 or TRBV6-3 to TRBJ2-5; TRBD2 is a possible D gene (6 bases). This receptor was taken from a female donor with breast cancer. Some clones in this sample may be carry-over from other donors' samples. DNA for the CDR3: TGTGCCAGCAGTTACCCGGGACTCGGGCAAGAGACCCAGTACTTC. Residues: CASSYPGLGQETQYF.